The T cell receptor beta chain described here comes from a study of response to subunit inactivated influenza vaccine. Study results and caveats: The authors suggested that every seasonal influenza vaccination recruits few new T cells.

TCRdb analysed the RT-PCR reads with MiXCR anew, one entry per CDR3 protein. The data hold 530,000 or so distinct CDR3 sequences, with about an eighth observed a single time. This CDR3 comprises 17 residues. This clonotype was recorded a few times. Its specificity is not known. The sequencing used PBMCs from blood, collected on the day of vaccination. J is TRBJ2-2 and V is TRBV21-1; TRBD1, the table's D call, was not compared with the DNA. TRBV21-1 is marked as a pseudogene. The TCR originated in a man aged 50 or older who received an inactivated influenza vaccine. The CDR3 reads CASSDQRRGVRTGELFF. The CDR3 DNA follows: TGTGCCAGCAGCGACCAGAGAAGAGGGGTTCGCACCGGGGAGCTGTTTTTT.